This passage covers 19 T cell receptor beta chains from one sample sequenced in a study of T cell changes during pregnancy in multiple sclerosis. Sequencing used immunoSEQ multiplex PCR; TCRdb keeps in-frame clones, though not all of them. The data hold about 100,000 clones, with approximately 92% observed a single time. The sample in question was peripheral blood, obtained in the second trimester of pregnancy. Receptors originate from a female donor with multiple sclerosis, enrolled in a pregnancy study.

The chain recombines TRBV5-4 with TRBJ2-3; TRBD2 matches 11 bases. The CDR3 is 16 amino acids. CDR1 and CDR2 (germline): SGHNT, YYREEE (reference sequence). The trim removed 3 bases at V and 3 bases at J, leaving 6 bases unmatched. The CDR3 sequence is CASSSLSGGATDTQYF. The CDR3 bases are TGTGCCAGCAGCTCCCTTAGCGGGGGGGCAACAGATACGCAGTATTTT.

The rearrangement uses TRBV19 and TRBJ2-1, with TRBD2 identical over 10 bases. The CDR3 is 19 residues long. V dropped 4 bases and J dropped 2; count of bases not matched to a gene: 14. In germline, CDR1 is LNHDA, CDR2 SQIVND (reference sequence). In DNA form, the CDR3 reads TGTGCCAGTAGTACCCCCGTTATAACTAGCGGGACTCCCTACAATGAGCAGTTCTTC. This translates into CASSTPVITSGTPYNEQFF.

This rearrangement joins TRBV7-2 to TRBJ2-3; 11 bases align to TRBD2. V shed 2 bases, J shed 0 bases, and the junction held 7 bases outside the gene matches. CDR3 length: 18 residues. The germline V gene encodes CDR1 SGHTA and CDR2 FQGNSA. For the CDR3, the DNA is TGTGCCAGCAGCTTACTATTAGCGGGGGGGAGGAGCACAGATACGCAGTATTTT. Amino acids: CASSLLLAGGRSTDTQYF.

This chain connects TRBV6-6 to TRBJ2-1; TRBD2 is a possible D gene (5 bases). The V gene's germline CDR1 is MNHNY and CDR2 SVGAGI (reference sequence). V lost 0 bases and J 3 bases, leaving 12 bases between the germline ends. The CDR3 contains 16 residues. CDR3 coding DNA: TGTGCCAGCAGTTACTCGGGCAGTGGAGGCTACAATGAGCAGTTCTTC. It specifies CASSYSGSGGYNEQFF.

The genes are TRBV7-3 and TRBJ2-6; 8 bases are a match to TRBD1. V lost 3 bases to trimming and J lost 1 base; unmatched junction nucleotides: 5. This CDR3 region has 17 residues. Looked up from germline, CDR1 is SGHTA and CDR2 is FQGTGA. CDR3 DNA sequence: TGTGCCAGCAGCTTGGGACAGGAATGGTCTGGGGCCAACGTCCTGACTTTC. This translates into CASSLGQEWSGANVLTF.

The chain combines TRBV11-3 with TRBJ2-7; D is uncertain. This CDR3 has 15 residues. CDR1 and CDR2 from the germline V gene are SGHNT and YENEEA. The V end lost 3 bases, the J end lost 0 bases, and 12 bases lay between the germline ends. CDR3 coding DNA: TGTGCCAGCAGCTTGAGCCACCGTGACTCCTACGAGCAGTACTTC. The encoded protein is CASSLSHRDSYEQYF. The entire variable domain, with the rest obtained from reference TRBV11-3 and TRBJ2-7, is as follows: EAGVVQSPRYKIIEKKQPVAFWCNPISGHNTLYWYLQNLGQGPELLIRYENEEAVDDSQLPKDRFSAERLKGVDSTLKIQPAELGDSAVYLCASSLSHRDSYEQYFGPGTRLTVT.

This clone was detected only a few times. This chain links TRBV9 with TRBJ1-2; 12 nucleotides agree with TRBD1. CDR3 length: 15 amino acids. J was trimmed by 7 bases and V by 4 bases; bases with no gene match: 8. Germline-derived CDR1 and CDR2 are SGDLS and YYNGEE. As DNA, the CDR3 is TGTGCCAGCAGCTCATTGGGGGACAGGGGGCTTGGCTACACCTTC. This gives the protein CASSSLGDRGLGYTF.

This clone showed up just a few times. This chain joins TRBV30 and TRBJ1-1; D is perhaps TRBD1 (5 bases). CDR3 length: 13 residues. Trimming stripped 5 bases from V and 1 base from J, with 11 bases between. Germline CDR1 reads GTSNPN; CDR2 reads SVGIG (reference sequence). CDR3: CAWLHRRNTEAFF. CDR3 coding DNA: TGTGCCTGGCTCCACAGGAGGAACACTGAAGCTTTCTTT.

This sequence joins TRBV30 and TRBJ2-2; D unclear. The CDR3 runs to 13 residues. Germline lookup yields CDR1 GTSNPN and CDR2 SVGIG (reference sequence). Deletions cut 3 bases from V and 1 base from J, with 6 bases between. The CDR3 here is CAWSLGNTGELFF. The CDR3 coding sequence is TGTGCCTGGAGCCTCGGGAACACCGGGGAGCTGTTTTTT.

This clone came up once. This rearrangement joins TRBV5-1 to TRBJ2-2, with 8 bases lining up with TRBD1. Germline assignment: CDR1 SGHRS and CDR2 YFSETQ. J was trimmed by 7 bases and V by 2 bases; bases with no gene match: 7. The CDR3 runs to 15 residues. The CDR3 is CASSFGQGFSGELFF. DNA for the CDR3: TGCGCCAGCAGCTTTGGACAGGGTTTTAGCGGGGAGCTGTTTTTT.

The genes are TRBV5-1 and TRBJ2-2; 8 bases align to TRBD1. J lost 7 bases, V lost 4 bases, and 6 bases had no gene match. Germline V gene lookup returns CDR1 SGHRS and CDR2 YFSETQ. The CDR3 contains 14 residues. CDR3 bases: TGCGCCAGCAGCCTGACAGGGGTCAACGGGGAGCTGTTTTTT. The encoded protein is CASSLTGVNGELFF.

The chain links TRBV5-5 to TRBJ1-5, with a tentative D call TRBD1 (6 bases). Germline loops: CDR1 SGHKS, CDR2 YYEKEE (reference sequence). This CDR3 has 13 amino acids. Trimming pared 4 bases from V and 4 bases from J, leaving 9 bases between. The CDR3 bases are TGTGCCAGCAGCCACAGGGTTAATCAGCCCCAGCATTTT. This codes for CASSHRVNQPQHF.

The chain links TRBV7-2 to TRBJ1-1, with a weak D call TRBD1 (5 bases). Germline values: CDR1 SGHTA, CDR2 FQGNSA. V was trimmed by 6 bases and J by 0 bases, leaving 17 bases between them. The CDR3 covers 16 residues. Here the CDR3 reads CASSESYGALNTEAFF. In DNA form, the CDR3 reads TGTGCCAGCAGTGAATCTTATGGGGCTTTGAACACTGAAGCTTTCTTT.

This clone appeared a single time. J is TRBJ2-1 and V is TRBV20-1, with no clear D. Trimming left V 6 bases short and J 4 bases short, with 7 bases between. This CDR3 has 11 residues. The germline V gene encodes CDR1 DFQATT and CDR2 SNEGSKA (reference sequence). The CDR3 loop reads CSARGYNEQFF. The CDR3 bases are TGCAGTGCCCGCGGATACAATGAGCAGTTCTTC.

The chain employs TRBV5-1 and TRBJ2-5, with TRBD1 as a possible D gene (5 bases). The CDR3 contains 14 residues. CDR1 is SGHRS, CDR2 YFSETQ, per germline. V shed 4 bases and J shed 2 bases, with 12 bases lying between them. The CDR3 loop is CASSPGAPQETQYF. As DNA, the CDR3 is TGCGCCAGCAGCCCTGGGGCTCCACAAGAGACCCAGTACTTC.

V gene TRBV7-2 combines with J gene TRBJ2-5; the match to TRBD1 covers 12 bases. Unmatched junction bases numbered 5, after V lost 5 bases and J lost 4 bases. The CDR3 spans 15 residues. Germline loops: CDR1 SGHTA, CDR2 FQGNSA. The CDR3 sequence: CASSGGTGGSETQYF. The DNA for the CDR3 is TGTGCCAGCAGCGGGGGGACAGGGGGCTCAGAGACCCAGTACTTC.

The gene calls are TRBV9 and TRBJ2-1; 7 bases agree with TRBD2. The CDR3 has 18 amino acids. Unmatched junction bases numbered 11, after V lost 0 bases and J lost 2 bases. The V gene's germline CDR1 is SGDLS and CDR2 YYNGEE. In DNA, the CDR3 is TGTGCCAGCAGCGTAGCTGGGGACGGGAGGCCGACCTACAATGAGCAGTTCTTC. Its translation: CASSVAGDGRPTYNEQFF.

The DNA for the CDR3 is TGTGCCAGCAGCTCCCAGCGGGGGGGACAAGAGACCCAGTACTTC. It specifies CASSSQRGGQETQYF. J is TRBJ2-5 and V is TRBV7-8; the match to TRBD2 covers 10 bases. Losses at the gene ends were 4 bases for V and 2 bases for J; bases not matched to a gene: 4. This CDR3 comprises 15 residues. Germline-derived CDR1 and CDR2 are SGHVS and FQNEAQ. The whole variable domain, filled in from reference TRBV7-8 and TRBJ2-5, reads GAGVSQSPRYKVAKRGQDVALRCDPISGHVSLFWYQQALGQGPEFLTYFQNEAQLDKSGLPSDRFFAERPEGSVSTLKIQRTQQEDSAVYLCASSSQRGGQETQYFGPGTRLLVL.

This chain connects TRBV6-1 to TRBJ1-2; D unclear. The CDR3 extends over 15 amino acids. The germline gives CDR1 MNHNS, CDR2 SASEGT. V lost 0 bases and J lost 0, with 8 bases in between. Written as DNA, the CDR3 is TGTGCCAGCAGTGAAGCGACCGGAGCTAACTATGGCTACACCTTC. This encodes CASSEATGANYGYTF.